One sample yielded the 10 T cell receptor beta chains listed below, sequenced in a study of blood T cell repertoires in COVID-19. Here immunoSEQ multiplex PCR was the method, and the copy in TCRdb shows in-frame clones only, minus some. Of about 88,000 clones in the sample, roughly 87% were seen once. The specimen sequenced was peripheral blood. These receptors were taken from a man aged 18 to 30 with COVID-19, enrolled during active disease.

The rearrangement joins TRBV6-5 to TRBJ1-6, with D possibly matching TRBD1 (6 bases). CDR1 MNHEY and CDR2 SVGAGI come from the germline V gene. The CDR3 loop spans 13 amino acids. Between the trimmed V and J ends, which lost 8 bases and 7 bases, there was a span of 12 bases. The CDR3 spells CASGRGNNSPLHF. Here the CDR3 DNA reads TGTGCCAGCGGTAGGGGGAACAATTCACCCCTCCACTTT.

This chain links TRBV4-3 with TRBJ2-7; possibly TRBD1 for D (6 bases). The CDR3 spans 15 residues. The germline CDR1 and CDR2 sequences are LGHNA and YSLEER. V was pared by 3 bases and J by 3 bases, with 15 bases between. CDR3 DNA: TGCGCCAGCAGCCAGTCCCGGACAGCAATCTACGAGCAGTACTTC. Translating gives CASSQSRTAIYEQYF.

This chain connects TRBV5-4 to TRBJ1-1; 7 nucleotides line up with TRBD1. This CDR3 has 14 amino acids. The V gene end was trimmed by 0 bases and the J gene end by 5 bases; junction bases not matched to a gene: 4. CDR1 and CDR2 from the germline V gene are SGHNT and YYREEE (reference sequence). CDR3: CASSLGQGGTEAFF. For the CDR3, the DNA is TGTGCCAGCAGCTTGGGACAGGGAGGAACTGAAGCTTTCTTT.

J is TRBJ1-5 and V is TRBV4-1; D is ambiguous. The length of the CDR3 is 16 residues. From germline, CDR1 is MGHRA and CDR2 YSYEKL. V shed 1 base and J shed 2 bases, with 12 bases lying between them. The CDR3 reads CASSQGPQVGNQPQHF. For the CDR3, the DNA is TGCGCCAGCAGCCAAGGGCCGCAGGTGGGCAATCAGCCCCAGCATTTT.

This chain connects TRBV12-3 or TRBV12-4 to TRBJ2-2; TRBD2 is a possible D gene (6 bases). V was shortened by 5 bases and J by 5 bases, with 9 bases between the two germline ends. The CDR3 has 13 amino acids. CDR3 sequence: CASSPTRTGELFF. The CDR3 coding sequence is TGTGCCAGCAGTCCGACTAGAACCGGGGAGCTGTTTTTT.

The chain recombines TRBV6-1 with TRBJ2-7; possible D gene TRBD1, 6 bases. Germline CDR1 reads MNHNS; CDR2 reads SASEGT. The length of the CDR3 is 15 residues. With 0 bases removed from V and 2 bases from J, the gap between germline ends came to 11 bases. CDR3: CASSEAGASTYEQYF. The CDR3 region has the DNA TGTGCCAGCAGTGAAGCGGGGGCCTCGACCTACGAGCAGTACTTC.

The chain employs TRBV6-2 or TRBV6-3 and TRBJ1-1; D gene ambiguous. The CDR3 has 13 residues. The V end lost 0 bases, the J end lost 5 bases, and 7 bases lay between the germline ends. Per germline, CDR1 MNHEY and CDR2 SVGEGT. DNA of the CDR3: TGTGCCAGCAGTTACTCCAGAGGGACTGAAGCTTTCTTT. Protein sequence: CASSYSRGTEAFF.

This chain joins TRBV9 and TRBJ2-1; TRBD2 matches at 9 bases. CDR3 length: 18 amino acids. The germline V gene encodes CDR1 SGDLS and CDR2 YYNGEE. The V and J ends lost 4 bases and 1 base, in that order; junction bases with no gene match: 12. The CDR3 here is CASSPDAGGPPSYNEQFF. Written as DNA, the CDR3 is TGTGCCAGCAGCCCAGACGCGGGAGGGCCCCCGTCCTACAATGAGCAGTTCTTC.

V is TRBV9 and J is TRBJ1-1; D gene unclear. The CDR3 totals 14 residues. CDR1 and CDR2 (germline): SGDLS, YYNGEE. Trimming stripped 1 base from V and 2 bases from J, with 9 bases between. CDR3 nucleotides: TGTGCCAGCAGCGTACGAGGGTCTAACACTGAAGCTTTCTTT. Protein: CASSVRGSNTEAFF.

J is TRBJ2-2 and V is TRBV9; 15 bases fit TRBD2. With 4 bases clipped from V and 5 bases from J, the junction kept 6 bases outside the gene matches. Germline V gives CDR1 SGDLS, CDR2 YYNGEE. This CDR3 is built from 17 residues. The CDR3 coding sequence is TGTGCCAGCAGCAGGACTAGCGGGAGGGCCGAAACCGGGGAGCTGTTTTTT. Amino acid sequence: CASSRTSGRAETGELFF. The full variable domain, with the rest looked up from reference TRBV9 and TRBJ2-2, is DSGVTQTPKHLITATGQRVTLRCSPRSGDLSVYWYQQSLDQGLQFLIQYYNGEERAKGNILERFSAQQFPDLHSELNLSSLELGDSALYFCASSRTSGRAETGELFFGEGSRLTVL.